This TCR beta chain stems from a study of blood T cells in healthy people across ages. For the second PCR, which ran for 7 to 11 cycles, a sample-barcoded 5' primer and a J-beta primer mix were used. From the 5' RACE reads, TCRdb called clonotypes with MiXCR, one entry per CDR3 protein. The table lists more than 500,000 distinct CDR3 sequences, about 25% of them singletons, with about 3.3% in the top ten. Germline V gene lookup returns CDR1 DFQATT and CDR2 SNEGSKA (reference sequence). This CDR3 is 15 amino acids long. Trimming removed 4 bases from V and 7 bases from J, with 19 bases in between. These same records also appear under a second study, on T cells of mothers and their children. This second report adds: Added by the second PCR's M1S primer were sample barcodes and 2-4 random nucleotides.

V is TRBV20-1 and J is TRBJ1-4; a weak D match, TRBD1 (5 bases). The specimen sequenced was blood. The receptor's source is a boy between 2 and 10 years old in good health. In nucleotides, the CDR3 is TGCAGTGCTAAGGCGGTGGGACTACCCCGTGAAAAACTGTTTTTT. Protein sequence: CSAKAVGLPREKLFF.